Sequencing of this TCR beta chain was carried out in a study of regulatory T cells in long-lasting Graves disease. Study outcomes and limitations: Persistent Graves' cases showed lower TCR diversity than newly diagnosed cases.

V lost 4 bases and J lost 14, with 19 bases in between. Per germline, CDR1 SGHTA and CDR2 FQGNSA. CDR3 length equals 13 residues. This clonotype was found many times. Its antigen is as yet unknown. Time point denoted: newly diagnosed GD, antithyroid drugs for less than 3 months. The authors made the TCR library using RNA they extracted from PBMCs. Arm-PCR of CDR3 regions and iRepertoire HTBI primers were the basis on which TCR beta libraries were built. From the multiplex PCR reads, TCRdb called clonotypes with MiXCR, one entry per CDR3 protein. The sample contains a few hundred thousand distinct CDR3 sequences, 10% to 15% of which appear only once. These data also formed part of another study, on T cells in Graves' hyperthyroidism and ophthalmopathy. That work states: Exclusion of a patient resulted from uncontrolled infection, other autoimmune disease, pregnancy or lactation. First-round RT-PCR with HTBI primers amplified the TCR CDR3 region.

The genes are TRBV7-2 and TRBJ2-3; D unresolved. Source: peripheral blood mononuclear cells (PBMCs), taken at new diagnosis, from a patient treated with antithyroid drugs. This clonotype was sampled from a woman between 18 and 29 years old with Graves disease. This CDR3 is CASSSPPLPKTYF. CDR3 DNA: TGTGCCAGCAGCTCCCCCCCCCTACCCAAGACGTATTTT.